The 20 T cell receptor beta chains below come from one sample, sequenced in a study of tumor-infiltrating lymphocytes in oesophageal squamous cell carcinoma. TCRdb re-called the PCR reads with MiXCR, one entry per CDR3 protein. Altogether about 23,000 distinct CDR3 sequences are present, 30% to 40% being singletons, with the ten largest covering approximately 22%. Sequenced input: esophageal tumor tissue. These receptors all stem from a male donor with esophageal squamous cell carcinoma.

This clonotype was recorded many times. The rearrangement links TRBV14 to TRBJ2-3; 11 positions match TRBD2. CDR3 length equals 15 residues. Germline lookup yields CDR1 SGHDN and CDR2 FVKESK. Losses at the gene ends were 3 bases for V and 3 bases for J; bases not matched to a gene: 2. The DNA of the CDR3 is TGTGCCAGCAGCCAGACTAGCGGGACAACAGATACGCAGTATTTT. Translation: CASSQTSGTTDTQYF.

This clonotype is categorized as medium-sized (0.01 to 0.1%). The V and J genes are TRBV7-6 and TRBJ2-1; no reliable D call. The CDR3 sequence is 15 residues long. V gave up 1 base and J gave up 0 bases, with 7 bases separating them. Germline CDR1 is SGHVS and CDR2 is FNYEAQ. CDR3 sequence reads: CASSLVSSSYNEQFF. CDR3 in DNA: TGTGCCAGCAGCTTAGTATCCAGCTCCTACAATGAGCAGTTCTTC. Based on the CDR3 plus reference TRBV7-6 and TRBJ2-1, the full variable domain is GAGVSQSPRYKVTKRGQDVALRCDPISGHVSLYWYRQALGQGPEFLTYFNYEAQQDKSGLPNDRFSAERPEGSISTLTIQRTEQRDSAMYRCASSLVSSSYNEQFFGPGTRLTVL.

V usage is TRBV7-6 and J usage is TRBJ2-7, with 12 bases identical to TRBD1. CDR3 length: 15 residues. Germline lookup yields CDR1 SGHVS and CDR2 FNYEAQ. Unmatched junction bases numbered 3, after V lost 5 bases and J lost 1 base. The CDR3 DNA is TGTGCCAGCAGCGCGGGACAGGGGGCATCCTACGAGCAGTACTTC. This sequence encodes CASSAGQGASYEQYF. The full variable domain, its missing parts supplied by reference TRBV7-6 and TRBJ2-7, is GAGVSQSPRYKVTKRGQDVALRCDPISGHVSLYWYRQALGQGPEFLTYFNYEAQQDKSGLPNDRFSAERPEGSISTLTIQRTEQRDSAMYRCASSAGQGASYEQYFGPGTRLTVT.

This clonotype has at least ten counts. The junction and the germline gene differ at one end; a read error may be behind it. The rearrangement joins TRBV7-2 to TRBJ2-1; 8 bases map to TRBD1. The CDR3 extends over 15 amino acids. Germline CDR1 reads SGHTA; CDR2 reads FQGNSA. The CDR3 here is CASSWGQVLDSPLHF. The CDR3 nucleotides read TGTGCCAGCAGCTGGGGACAGGTTTTAGATTCACCCCTCCACTTC.

This clonotype was observed a few times. V gene TRBV9 combines with J gene TRBJ2-2, with 9 bases aligning to TRBD2. The V gene's germline CDR1 is SGDLS and CDR2 YYNGEE. The CDR3 length is 16 residues. The V segment lost 4 bases and the J segment 4 bases; nucleotides outside the gene matches: 8. The CDR3 DNA follows: TGTGCCAGCAGCCCCCCGGGACTAGCTGGCACCGGGGAGCTGTTTTTT. Translating gives CASSPPGLAGTGELFF.

Points on this clonotype: This may be a read error: a much more frequent sequence differs by one nucleotide. The J gene is TRBJ2-5, the V gene TRBV7-2; TRBD1 matches at 8 bases. The J call could be wrong; TRBJ2-1 is a better fit for the DNA end. The CDR3 consists of 13 residues. CDR1 is SGHTA and CDR2 is FQGNSA in the germline V gene. CDR3 amino acids: CASSWGQANEQFF. The CDR3 DNA reads as TGTGCCAGCAGCTGGGGACAGGCAAATGAGCAGTTCTTC.

This chain joins TRBV20-1 and TRBJ2-5; TRBD2 matches at 8 bases. The V gene end was trimmed by 4 bases and the J gene end by 5 bases; junction bases not matched to a gene: 9. CDR1 DFQATT and CDR2 SNEGSKA come from the germline V gene (reference sequence). The CDR3 sequence is 14 residues long. CDR3 protein: CSAKVAGGFETQYF. In DNA form, the CDR3 reads TGCAGTGCTAAAGTGGCGGGGGGTTTTGAGACCCAGTACTTC.

The V gene is TRBV19, the J gene TRBJ2-5; D remains unclear. With the DNA end fitting TRBJ2-1 better, the J assignment may be wrong. In germline, CDR1 is LNHDA, CDR2 SQIVND (reference sequence). The CDR3 is 15 amino acids. The CDR3 here is CASSISPRGPETQFF. Here the CDR3 DNA reads TGTGCCAGTAGTATATCCCCGAGAGGTCCCGAGACCCAGTTCTTC.

J is TRBJ2-7 and V is TRBV7-2; no clear D. Per the germline V gene, CDR1 is SGHTA and CDR2 is FQGNSA. The CDR3 runs to 13 residues. The V end lost 4 bases, the J end lost 5 bases, and 12 bases lay between the germline ends. The CDR3: CASSSLTRNEQYF. The CDR3 bases are TGTGCCAGCAGCTCACTCACTCGAAACGAGCAGTACTTC.

This clonotype was counted a few times. The CDR3 here is CASSRRGLGTDTQYF. CDR3 bases: TGTGCCAGCAGTCGCAGGGGTCTTGGCACAGATACGCAGTATTTT. The chain links TRBV12-3 or TRBV12-4 to TRBJ2-3, with D tentatively TRBD1 (6 bases). Trimming removed 5 bases at V and 1 base at J, with 13 bases between. The CDR3 is made up of 15 amino acids.

The V call is TRBV2, the J call TRBJ1-5, with D possibly being TRBD1 (5 bases). Per the germline V gene, CDR1 is SNHLY and CDR2 is FYNNEI. The V and J ends lost 3 bases and 3 bases respectively, with 9 bases between them. The CDR3 loop spans 14 amino acids. The CDR3 DNA sequence: TGTGCCAGCAGTGATAGGACACCCAATCAGCCCCAGCATTTT. Amino acids: CASSDRTPNQPQHF.

This clonotype was seen a handful of times. The gene calls are TRBV19 and TRBJ1-3; no reliable D call. V lost 7 bases and J lost 0, with 10 bases in between. CDR3 size: 14 residues. The germline gives CDR1 LNHDA, CDR2 SQIVND (reference sequence). CDR3 coding DNA: TGTGCCAGTAAGGGCACGTTCTCTGGAAACACCATATATTTT. This translates into CASKGTFSGNTIYF.

About this clonotype: With a much larger clone just one base away, this may be a read error. This chain uses TRBV6-9 with TRBJ2-7; 7 positions agree with TRBD2. CDR3 length: 15 residues. CDR1 and CDR2 from the germline V gene are MNHGY and SVAAGI. Unmatched junction bases numbered 15, after V lost 6 bases and J lost 7 bases. CDR3 DNA: TGTGCCAGCAGCCCTAGCGGATACTCCTACAATGAGCAGTACTTC. The encoded protein is CASSPSGYSYNEQYF.

This clonotype appeared many times. The chain is built from TRBV27 and TRBJ2-2, with D perhaps TRBD1 or TRBD2 (5 bases each). Trimming pared 1 base from V and 5 bases from J, leaving 8 bases between. In germline, CDR1 is MNHEY, CDR2 SMNVEV (reference sequence). There are 14 residues in the CDR3. CDR3 sequence reads: CASSLFRETGELFF. The CDR3, as DNA: TGTGCCAGCAGTTTATTCAGGGAGACCGGGGAGCTGTTTTTT.

The chain links TRBV6-6 to TRBJ2-1, with TRBD1 identical over 7 bases. Gene TRBJ2-7 matches the end of the DNA better, so the J call may be wrong. CDR1 is MNHNY, CDR2 SVGAGI, per germline (reference sequence). The CDR3 runs 14 residues. CDR3 protein: CASSYERQGNEQYF. As DNA, the CDR3 is TGTGCCAGCAGTTACGAGAGACAGGGCAATGAGCAGTACTTC.

The rearrangement links TRBV7-6 to TRBJ2-1; 7 bases align to TRBD1. The assigned J gene may be wrong: the sequence end matches TRBJ2-7 better. The CDR3 length is 13 residues. CDR1 is SGHVS, CDR2 FNYEAQ, per germline. DNA of the CDR3: TGTGCCAGCAGCTTAGGGGACAGATACGAGCAGTACTTC. It translates to CASSLGDRYEQYF.

This clonotype occurred many times. The V and J genes are TRBV24-1 and TRBJ2-5; 12 bases line up with TRBD1. V was clipped by 3 bases and J by 4 bases; unmatched bases: 8. The germline gives CDR1 KGHDR, CDR2 SFDVKD. The length of the CDR3 is 17 residues. The CDR3 region is CATSDPRDRGLGETQYF. CDR3 DNA: TGTGCCACCAGTGATCCCAGGGACAGGGGGCTCGGAGAGACCCAGTACTTC.

This chain links TRBV19 with TRBJ2-3; 9 positions match TRBD2. Matching the DNA end better, TRBJ2-1 makes the J call doubtful. This CDR3 comprises 17 residues. CDR1 and CDR2 from the germline V gene are LNHDA and SQIVND (reference sequence). The chain's CDR3 is CASSIAGGPGAGNEQFF. In nucleotides, the CDR3 is TGTGCCAGTAGTATCGCGGGGGGGCCTGGAGCGGGTAATGAGCAGTTCTTC.

The rearrangement uses TRBV18 and TRBJ1-1, with D perhaps matching TRBD1 (6 bases). From germline, CDR1 is KGHSH and CDR2 LQKENI. V lost 0 bases and J 1 base, leaving 9 bases between the germline ends. CDR3 length equals 15 residues. CDR3 DNA sequence: TGTGCCAGCTCACCACCAAACAGGGAGAACACTGAAGCTTTCTTT. Protein product: CASSPPNRENTEAFF.

The chain links TRBV7-9 to TRBJ2-3; D may be TRBD1 or TRBD2 (5 bases each). The CDR3 has 20 residues. Germline CDR1 reads SEHNR; CDR2 reads FQNEAQ (reference sequence). Trimming removed 2 bases at V and 3 bases at J, with 27 bases between. The CDR3 region is CASSLIWARDVRPTTDTQYF. CDR3 in DNA: TGTGCCAGCAGCTTAATTTGGGCCCGGGACGTGAGACCCACAACAGATACGCAGTATTTT.